Here is one T cell receptor (beta chain) with its context. The specificity of this receptor is unknown. A junction boundary mismatches the germline segment, possibly from a read error. This record belongs to a study of blood T cell repertoires in COVID-19 (dated by TCRdb to the early 2020s). Study-level background: Collaborator samples came from the United States, Italy and Spain and covered acute and convalescent phases of COVID-19. The material from the prospective study consisted of cDNA or gDNA derived from T cells, B-cell-depleted T cells, or PBMCs. Where available, HLA class I and class II types were taken from metadata supplied by the sample provider and were not determined by assay-based typing. A de-identified subject ID, COVID-19 status, age in years and sex were almost always included in the sample metadata. The repertoires were released in a freely available public database meant as a resource for research on the immune response to SARS-CoV-2. The samples were drawn from the first 160 participants of the ongoing ImmuneRACE study and from 1,200 or so subjects provided by 6 global collaborators. The dataset comprised deeply sampled blood TCRbeta repertoires from subjects exposed to, actively infected with, or recovered from COVID-19.

TCRbeta CDR3 regions were amplified from genomic DNA by means of the immunoSEQ Assay, a bias-controlled multiplex PCR. The study's processing was this. Nucleated cell counts per sample were estimated from amplification of reference gene primers within the assay. To quantify the absolute abundance of each unique TCRbeta CDR3 rearrangement, sequence reads were collapsed and filtered. Productive Simpson clonality was computed per sample as the square root of Simpson's diversity index over productive rearrangements. TCRdb mirrors the immuneACCESS table, restricted to in-frame sequences. Some clones are absent from its copies; in checked studies, under half trace to an unresolved V gene, and the reason for the others is unknown. V, J and clone size reflect that table, while D and trimming were determined from the DNA. This sample is represented by 150,000 to 200,000 clones; 89% of them were singletons. The leading ten clones occupy around 2.3% of the sample.

The germline V gene encodes CDR1 LGHDT and CDR2 YNNKEL (reference sequence). The CDR3 numbers 16 residues from cysteine through phenylalanine. The DNA shown is the 48-base CDR3, in frame from base 1. The paper as a whole reports these results and caveats: The amount of clinical and demographic metadata varied by source and participant and was provided uncurated.

Participants in the prospective study were aged roughly 18 to 89 years, lived in about two dozen United States geographic areas, and enrolled through a virtual design. In the prospective study, cohorts were assigned on the basis of participant-reported clinical history obtained from a screening survey and a study questionnaire. Each participant in the prospective study had whole blood, serum and a nasopharyngeal or oropharyngeal swab collected by mobile phlebotomists. Additional blood draws and questionnaires over an approximately 2-month period could optionally be provided by prospective study participants. Before DNA extraction, blood samples from the prospective study were shipped at room temperature or frozen.

The origin of this receptor is a woman aged 40 to 55 with acute COVID-19. The chain is made from TRBV3-1 (or the pseudogene TRBV3-2) and TRBJ2-1; 13 central bases correspond to TRBD2. Source material: PBMCs or T cells enriched from blood (not recorded which). The sequenced DNA: TGTGCCAGCAGTCAAGGACTAGCGGGGGCCCGGAATGAGCAGTTCTTC. Its translation is CASSQGLAGARNEQFF.